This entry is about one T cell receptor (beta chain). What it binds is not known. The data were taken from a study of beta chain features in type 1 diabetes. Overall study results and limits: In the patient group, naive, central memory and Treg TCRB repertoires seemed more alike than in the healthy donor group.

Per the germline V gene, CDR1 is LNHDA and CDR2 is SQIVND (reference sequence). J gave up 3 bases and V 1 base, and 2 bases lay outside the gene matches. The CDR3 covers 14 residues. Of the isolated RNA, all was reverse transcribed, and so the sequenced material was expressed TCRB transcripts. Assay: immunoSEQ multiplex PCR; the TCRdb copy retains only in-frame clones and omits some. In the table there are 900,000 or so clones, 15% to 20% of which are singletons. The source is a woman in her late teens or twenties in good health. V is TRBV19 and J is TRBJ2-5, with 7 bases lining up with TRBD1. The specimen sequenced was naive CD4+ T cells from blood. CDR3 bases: TGTGCCAGTAGTATAGTTGGGACAGAAGAGACCCAGTACTTC. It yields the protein CASSIVGTEETQYF.